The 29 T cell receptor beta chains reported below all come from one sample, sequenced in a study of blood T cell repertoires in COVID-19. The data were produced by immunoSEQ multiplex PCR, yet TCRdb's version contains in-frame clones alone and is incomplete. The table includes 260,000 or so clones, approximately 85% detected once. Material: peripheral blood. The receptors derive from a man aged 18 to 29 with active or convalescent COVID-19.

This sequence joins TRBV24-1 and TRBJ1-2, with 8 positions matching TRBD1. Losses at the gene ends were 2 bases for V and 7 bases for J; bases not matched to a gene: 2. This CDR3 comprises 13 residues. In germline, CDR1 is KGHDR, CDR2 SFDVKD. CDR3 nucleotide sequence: TGTGCCACCAGTGATTCACAGGGGGTTGGCTACACCTTC. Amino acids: CATSDSQGVGYTF.

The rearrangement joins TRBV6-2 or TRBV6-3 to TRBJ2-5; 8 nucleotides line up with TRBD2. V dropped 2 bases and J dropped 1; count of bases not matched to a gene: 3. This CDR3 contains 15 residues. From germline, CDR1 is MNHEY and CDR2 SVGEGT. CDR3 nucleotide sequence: TGTGCCAGCAGTTACCCCCGGGGGGGCCAAGAGACCCAGTACTTC. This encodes CASSYPRGGQETQYF.

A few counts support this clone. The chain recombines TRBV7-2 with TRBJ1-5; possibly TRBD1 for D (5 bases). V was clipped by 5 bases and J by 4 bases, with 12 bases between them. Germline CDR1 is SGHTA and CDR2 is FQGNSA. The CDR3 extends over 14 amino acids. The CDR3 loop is CASSKDSGNQPQHF. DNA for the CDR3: TGTGCCAGCAGCAAAGACAGTGGGAATCAGCCCCAGCATTTT.

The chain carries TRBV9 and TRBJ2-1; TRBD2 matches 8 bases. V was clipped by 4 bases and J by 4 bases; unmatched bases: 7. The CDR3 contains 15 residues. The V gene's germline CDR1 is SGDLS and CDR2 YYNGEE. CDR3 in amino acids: CASSPRGGDYNEQFF. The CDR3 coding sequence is TGTGCCAGCAGCCCCCGGGGGGGGGATTACAATGAGCAGTTCTTC.

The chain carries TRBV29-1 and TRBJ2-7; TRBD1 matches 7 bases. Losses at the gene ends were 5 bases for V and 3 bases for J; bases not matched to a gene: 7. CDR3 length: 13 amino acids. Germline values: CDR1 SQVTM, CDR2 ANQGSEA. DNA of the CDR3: TGCAGCGTTCTAACAGGGGAGAGCTACGAGCAGTACTTC. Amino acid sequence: CSVLTGESYEQYF.

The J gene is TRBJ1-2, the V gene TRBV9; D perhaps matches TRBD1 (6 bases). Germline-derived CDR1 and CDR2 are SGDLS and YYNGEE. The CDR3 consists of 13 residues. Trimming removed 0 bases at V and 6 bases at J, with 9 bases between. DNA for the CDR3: TGTGCCAGCAGCGTAGAGGACAGACATGGCTACACCTTC. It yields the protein CASSVEDRHGYTF. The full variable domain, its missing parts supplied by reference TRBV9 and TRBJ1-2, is DSGVTQTPKHLITATGQRVTLRCSPRSGDLSVYWYQQSLDQGLQFLIQYYNGEERAKGNILERFSAQQFPDLHSELNLSSLELGDSALYFCASSVEDRHGYTFGSGTRLTVV.

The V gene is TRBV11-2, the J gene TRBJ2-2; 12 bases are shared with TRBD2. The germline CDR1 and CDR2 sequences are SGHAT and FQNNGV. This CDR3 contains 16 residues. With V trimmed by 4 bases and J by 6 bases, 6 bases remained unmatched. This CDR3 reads CASSSGLAGYAGELFF. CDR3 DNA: TGTGCCAGCAGCTCCGGACTAGCGGGGTACGCCGGGGAGCTGTTTTTT.

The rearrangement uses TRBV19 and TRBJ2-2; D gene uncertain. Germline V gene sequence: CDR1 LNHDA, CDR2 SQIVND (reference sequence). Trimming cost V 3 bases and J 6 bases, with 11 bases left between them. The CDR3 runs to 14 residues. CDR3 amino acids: CASSIAGYAGELFF. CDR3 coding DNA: TGTGCCAGTAGTATTGCAGGTTATGCCGGGGAGCTGTTTTTT.

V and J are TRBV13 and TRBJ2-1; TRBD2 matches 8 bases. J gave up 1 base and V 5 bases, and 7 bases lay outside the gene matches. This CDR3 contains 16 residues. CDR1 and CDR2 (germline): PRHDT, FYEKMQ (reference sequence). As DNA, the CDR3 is TGTGCCAGCAGCCACATAGCGGGGATATCCTACAATGAGCAGTTCTTC. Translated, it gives CASSHIAGISYNEQFF.

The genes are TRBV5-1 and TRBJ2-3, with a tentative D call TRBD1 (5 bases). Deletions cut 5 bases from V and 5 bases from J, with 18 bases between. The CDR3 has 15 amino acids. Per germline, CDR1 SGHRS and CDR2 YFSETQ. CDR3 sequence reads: CASSSWGSAGDTQYF. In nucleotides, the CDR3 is TGCGCCAGCAGTTCATGGGGCTCGGCAGGAGATACGCAGTATTTT. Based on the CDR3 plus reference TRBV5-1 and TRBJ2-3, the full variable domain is KAGVTQTPRYLIKTRGQQVTLSCSPISGHRSVSWYQQTPGQGLQFLFEYFSETQRNKGNFPGRFSGRQFSNSRSEMNVSTLELGDSALYLCASSSWGSAGDTQYFGPGTRLTVL.

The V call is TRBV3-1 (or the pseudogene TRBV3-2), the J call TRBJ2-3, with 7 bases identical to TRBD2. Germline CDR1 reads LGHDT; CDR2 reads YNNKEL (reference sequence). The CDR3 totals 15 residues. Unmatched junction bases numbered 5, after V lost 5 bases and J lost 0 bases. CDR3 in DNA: TGTGCCAGCAGCGGGGGGGAAACTAGCACAGATACGCAGTATTTT. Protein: CASSGGETSTDTQYF.

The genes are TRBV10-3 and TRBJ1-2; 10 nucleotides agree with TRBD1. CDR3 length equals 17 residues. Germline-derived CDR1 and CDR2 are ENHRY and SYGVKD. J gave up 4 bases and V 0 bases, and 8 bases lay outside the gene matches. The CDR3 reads CAISESTVDRGAYGYTF. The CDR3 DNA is TGTGCCATCAGTGAGTCGACCGTGGACAGGGGGGCCTATGGCTACACCTTC.

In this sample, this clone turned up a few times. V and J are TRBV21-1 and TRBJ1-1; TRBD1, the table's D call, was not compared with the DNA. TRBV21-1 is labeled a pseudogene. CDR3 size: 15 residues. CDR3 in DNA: TGTGCCAGCAGCTCTGGGGGACAGGGGGGCACTGAAGCTTTCTTT. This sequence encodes CASSSGGQGGTEAFF.

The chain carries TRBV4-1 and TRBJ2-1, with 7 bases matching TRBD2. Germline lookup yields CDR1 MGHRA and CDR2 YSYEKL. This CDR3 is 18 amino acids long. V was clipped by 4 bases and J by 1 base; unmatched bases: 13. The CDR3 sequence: CASSRSPGTTGSYNEQFF. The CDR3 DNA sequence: TGCGCCAGCAGCCGGAGTCCCGGGACTACGGGGTCCTACAATGAGCAGTTCTTC.

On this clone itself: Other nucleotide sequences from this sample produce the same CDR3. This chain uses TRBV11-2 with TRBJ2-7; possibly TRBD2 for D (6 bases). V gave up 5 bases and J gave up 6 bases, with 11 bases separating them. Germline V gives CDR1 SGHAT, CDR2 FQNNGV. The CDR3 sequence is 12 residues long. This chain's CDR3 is CASSLGGPEQYF. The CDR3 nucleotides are TGTGCCAGCAGCCTCGGGGGTCCCGAGCAGTACTTC.

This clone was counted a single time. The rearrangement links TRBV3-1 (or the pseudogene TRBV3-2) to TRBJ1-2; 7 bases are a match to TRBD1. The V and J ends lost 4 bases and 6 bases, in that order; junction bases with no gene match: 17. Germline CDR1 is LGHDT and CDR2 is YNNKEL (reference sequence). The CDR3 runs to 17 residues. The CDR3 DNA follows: TGTGCCAGCAGCCCCCGCCTTATAATCCGGGACAGAAATGGCTACACCTTC. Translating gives CASSPRLIIRDRNGYTF.

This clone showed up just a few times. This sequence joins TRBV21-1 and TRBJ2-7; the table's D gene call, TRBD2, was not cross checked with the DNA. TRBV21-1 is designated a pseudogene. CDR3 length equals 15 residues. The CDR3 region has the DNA TGTGCCAGCACCGGGCGGGGGACGACCTCCTACGAGCAGTACTTC. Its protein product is CASTGRGTTSYEQYF.

CDR3 bases: TGTGCCAGCAGTGAATCGGCAGGGGTTGGTGGGGAGACCCAGTACTTC. It encodes CASSESAGVGGETQYF. The V call is TRBV2, the J call TRBJ2-5; D perhaps matches TRBD1 (6 bases). The V end lost 2 bases, the J end lost 5 bases, and 18 bases lay between the germline ends. CDR3 length equals 16 residues. Germline V gene data show CDR1 as SNHLY and CDR2 as FYNNEI.

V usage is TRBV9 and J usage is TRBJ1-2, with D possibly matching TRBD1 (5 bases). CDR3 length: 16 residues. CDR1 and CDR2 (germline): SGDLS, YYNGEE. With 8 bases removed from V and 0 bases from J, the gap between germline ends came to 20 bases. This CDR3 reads CASTSGGWGANYGYTF. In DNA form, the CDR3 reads TGTGCCAGTACCTCTGGGGGATGGGGGGCTAACTATGGCTACACCTTC.

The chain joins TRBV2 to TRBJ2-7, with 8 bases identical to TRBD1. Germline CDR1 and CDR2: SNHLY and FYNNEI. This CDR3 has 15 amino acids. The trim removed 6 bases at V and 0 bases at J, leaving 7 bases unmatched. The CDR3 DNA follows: TGTGCCAGCAGGGATCCGGGACAGGTCTCCTACGAGCAGTACTTC. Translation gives CASRDPGQVSYEQYF.

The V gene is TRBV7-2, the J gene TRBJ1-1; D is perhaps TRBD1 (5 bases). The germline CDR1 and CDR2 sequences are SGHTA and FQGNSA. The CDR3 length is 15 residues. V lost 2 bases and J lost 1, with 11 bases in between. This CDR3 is CASSLMWQGNTEAFF. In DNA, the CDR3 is TGTGCCAGCAGCTTAATGTGGCAGGGGAACACTGAAGCTTTCTTT.

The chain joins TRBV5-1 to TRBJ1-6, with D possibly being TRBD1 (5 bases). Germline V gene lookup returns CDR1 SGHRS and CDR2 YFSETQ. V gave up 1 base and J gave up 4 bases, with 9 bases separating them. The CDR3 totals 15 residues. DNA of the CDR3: TGCGCCAGCAGCTTGTCGTCAGGGTATAATTCACCCCTCCACTTT. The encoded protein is CASSLSSGYNSPLHF.

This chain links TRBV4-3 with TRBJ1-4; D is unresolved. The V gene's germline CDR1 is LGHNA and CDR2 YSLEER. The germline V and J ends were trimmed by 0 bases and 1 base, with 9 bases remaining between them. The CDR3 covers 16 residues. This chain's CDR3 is CASSQDRRRTNEKLFF. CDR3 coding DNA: TGCGCCAGCAGCCAAGATAGGCGGAGAACTAATGAAAAACTGTTTTTT.

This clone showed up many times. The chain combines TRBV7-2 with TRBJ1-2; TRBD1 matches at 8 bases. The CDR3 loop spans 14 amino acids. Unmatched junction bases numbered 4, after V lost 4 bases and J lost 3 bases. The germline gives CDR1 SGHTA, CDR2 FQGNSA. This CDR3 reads CASSSQGADYGYTF. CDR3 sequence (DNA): TGTGCCAGCAGCTCTCAGGGGGCGGACTATGGCTACACCTTC. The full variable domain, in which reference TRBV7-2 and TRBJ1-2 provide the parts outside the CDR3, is GAGVSQSPSNKVTEKGKDVELRCDPISGHTALYWYRQSLGQGLEFLIYFQGNSAPDKSGLPSDRFSAERTGGSVSTLTIQRTQQEDSAVYLCASSSQGADYGYTFGSGTRLTVV.

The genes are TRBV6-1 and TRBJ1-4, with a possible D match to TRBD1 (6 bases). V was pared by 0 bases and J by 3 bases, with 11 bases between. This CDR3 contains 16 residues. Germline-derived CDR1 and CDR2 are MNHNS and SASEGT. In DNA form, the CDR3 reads TGTGCCAGCAGTGAAGCGCTGGACAGATCTAATGAAAAACTGTTTTTT. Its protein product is CASSEALDRSNEKLFF.

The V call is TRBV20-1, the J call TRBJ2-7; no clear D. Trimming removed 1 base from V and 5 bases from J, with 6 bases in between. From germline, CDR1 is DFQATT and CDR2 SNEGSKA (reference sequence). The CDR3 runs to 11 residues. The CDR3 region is CSARAPDEQYF. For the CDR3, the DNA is TGCAGTGCTAGAGCCCCAGACGAGCAGTACTTC.

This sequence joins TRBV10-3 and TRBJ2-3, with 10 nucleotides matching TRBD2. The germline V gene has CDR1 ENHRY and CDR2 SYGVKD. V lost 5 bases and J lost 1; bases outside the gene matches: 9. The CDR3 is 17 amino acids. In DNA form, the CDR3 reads TGTGCCATCAGTATATCGCTAGCGGGGGTGGGCACAGATACGCAGTATTTT. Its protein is CAISISLAGVGTDTQYF.

The CDR3: CASSLRAGDYEQYF. DNA of the CDR3: TGTGCCAGCAGCTTAAGGGCAGGGGACTACGAGCAGTACTTC. The V call is TRBV7-2, the J call TRBJ2-7; possibly TRBD1 for D (6 bases). V lost 2 bases and J lost 3, with 11 bases in between. This CDR3 has 14 amino acids. Germline V gene lookup returns CDR1 SGHTA and CDR2 FQGNSA.

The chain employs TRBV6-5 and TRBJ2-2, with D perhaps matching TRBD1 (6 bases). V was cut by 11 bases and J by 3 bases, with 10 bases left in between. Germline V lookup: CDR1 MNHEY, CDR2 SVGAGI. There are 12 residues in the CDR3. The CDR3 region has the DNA TGTGCCCTACGGACAGACACCGGGGAGCTGTTTTTT. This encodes CALRTDTGELFF.